This entry lists 32 T cell receptor beta chains sequenced from one sample in a study of blood T cells in healthy people across ages. Combining a sample-barcoded 5' primer with a J-beta primer mix, a second PCR ran for roughly 7 to 12 cycles. TCRdb reanalysed the 5' RACE reads using MiXCR and keeps one entry per CDR3 protein. The sample has approximately 800,000 distinct CDR3 sequences; roughly 64% are singletons. The specimen was blood. The receptors originated from a man aged 25 to 40 in good health.

The chain recombines TRBV20-1 with TRBJ2-3, with 8 bases that match TRBD2. Germline V gene lookup returns CDR1 DFQATT and CDR2 SNEGSKA (reference sequence). V lost 3 bases and J lost 1; bases outside the gene matches: 6. There are 15 residues in the CDR3. CDR3 residues: CSASSGIPRTDTQYF. In nucleotides, the CDR3 is TGCAGTGCTAGTAGCGGGATCCCCCGCACAGATACGCAGTATTTT.

The chain recombines TRBV6-5 with TRBJ2-5; 10 positions match TRBD1. The CDR3 extends over 14 amino acids. V dropped 8 bases and J dropped 4; count of bases not matched to a gene: 7. Germline V gene sequence: CDR1 MNHEY, CDR2 SVGAGI. In DNA form, the CDR3 reads TGTGCCAGCGAAGGGACAGGGGAAGGAGAGACCCAGTACTTC. It is translated as CASEGTGEGETQYF.

The CDR3 DNA reads TGCAGCGTTGATATCGGGACTTATGGCTACACCTTC. It codes for CSVDIGTYGYTF. V and J are TRBV29-1 and TRBJ1-2, with D possibly TRBD1 on 5 matching bases. Germline V gives CDR1 SQVTM, CDR2 ANQGSEA. This CDR3 has 12 amino acids. Trimming shortened V by 3 bases and J by 5 bases, and 10 bases separated the two germline ends. Filled out from reference TRBV29-1 and TRBJ1-2, the complete variable domain reads SAVISQKPSRDICQRGTSLTIQCQVDSQVTMMFWYRQQPGQSLTLIATANQGSEATYESGFVIDKFPISRPNLTFSTLTVSNMSPEDSSIYLCSVDIGTYGYTFGSGTRLTVV.

This chain links TRBV10-3 with TRBJ2-1; the match to TRBD2 covers 9 bases. J lost 7 bases, V lost 10 bases, and 5 bases had no gene match. Germline V gene lookup returns CDR1 ENHRY and CDR2 SYGVKD. The CDR3 spans 12 residues. Here the CDR3 reads CATAGGLNEQFF. The CDR3 region has the DNA TGTGCCACCGCGGGGGGGCTTAATGAGCAGTTCTTC.

This chain uses TRBV20-1 with TRBJ2-1; 8 bases map to TRBD2. This CDR3 is built from 15 residues. V trimming: 6 bases; J trimming: 5 bases; junction bases outside the gene matches: 12. Germline V gene lookup returns CDR1 DFQATT and CDR2 SNEGSKA (reference sequence). This chain's CDR3 is CSAHMGLGSHNEQFF. CDR3 DNA sequence: TGCAGTGCCCACATGGGACTAGGCAGCCACAATGAGCAGTTCTTC.

The chain uses TRBV2 and TRBJ2-7, with a possible D match to TRBD2 (6 bases). Germline CDR1 SNHLY, CDR2 FYNNEI. V shed 2 bases and J shed 8 bases, with 19 bases lying between them. The CDR3 runs 15 residues. CDR3 DNA sequence: TGTGCCAGCAGTGAACTCGTGACTAGTCGAATCAAGCAGTACTTC. This encodes CASSELVTSRIKQYF.

CDR3 sequence (DNA): TGTGCCAGCAGCGTTGGCTCAGGGCACGAGCAGTTCTTC. Its protein is CASSVGSGHEQFF. The chain joins TRBV9 to TRBJ2-1, with a tentative D call TRBD1 (5 bases). This CDR3 comprises 13 residues. V shed 2 bases and J shed 10 bases, with 13 bases lying between them. Germline V CDR1 and CDR2: SGDLS, YYNGEE.

The chain combines TRBV5-1 with TRBJ2-5, with 11 bases matching TRBD2. The ends lost 4 bases at V and 0 bases at J; junction bases unmatched: 5. The CDR3 has 16 amino acids. Germline V lookup: CDR1 SGHRS, CDR2 YFSETQ. The CDR3 region has the DNA TGCGCCAGCAGCGGGGGGACTAGCGGTTACCAAGAGACCCAGTACTTC. Translation: CASSGGTSGYQETQYF.

CDR3 in DNA: TGTGCCAGCAGTGAACTGGTCTCCTACGAGCAGTACTTC. Translating gives CASSELVSYEQYF. The chain is built from TRBV6-1 and TRBJ2-7; D not certain. CDR1 and CDR2 from the germline V gene are MNHNS and SASEGT. V was clipped by 2 bases and J by 0 bases, with 5 bases between them. The CDR3 covers 13 residues.

The V and J genes are TRBV15 and TRBJ2-3, with D maybe TRBD2 (6 bases). CDR3 length: 13 residues. Germline lookup yields CDR1 LNHNV and CDR2 YYDKDF (reference sequence). V was clipped by 3 bases and J by 8 bases, with 12 bases between them. CDR3 sequence: CATSRDVSGTQYF. The CDR3, as DNA: TGTGCCACCAGCAGGGACGTTAGCGGTACGCAGTATTTT.

The rearrangement uses TRBV28 and TRBJ2-5, with D possibly TRBD2 on 5 matching bases. The CDR3 spans 12 residues. Trimming cost V 7 bases and J 3 bases, with 9 bases left between them. The germline CDR1 and CDR2 sequences are MDHEN and SYDVKM. CDR3 residues: CASTAVKETQYF. CDR3 nucleotide sequence: TGTGCCAGCACAGCGGTAAAAGAGACCCAGTACTTC. Supplemented by reference TRBV28 and TRBJ2-5, the full variable domain reads DVKVTQSSRYLVKRTGEKVFLECVQDMDHENMFWYRQDPGLGLRLIYFSYDVKMKEKGDIPEGYSVSREKKERFSLILESASTNQTSMYLCASTAVKETQYFGPGTRLLVL.

V gene TRBV2 combines with J gene TRBJ2-5; 7 nucleotides agree with TRBD2. The CDR3 has 13 amino acids. The germline V gene has CDR1 SNHLY and CDR2 FYNNEI. Trimming at V came to 6 bases and at J to 5 bases, leaving 6 bases not matched to a gene. The DNA for the CDR3 is TGTGCCAGCAGGCAGAGTAGCGGGGAGACCCAGTACTTC. This sequence encodes CASRQSSGETQYF.

About this clonotype: The missing conserved phenylalanine or tryptophan at the end of this CDR3 makes a read error likely. The chain joins TRBV2 to TRBJ2-7; 7 nucleotides line up with TRBD2. J was trimmed by 2 bases and V by 0 bases; bases with no gene match: 4. The CDR3 totals 15 residues. In germline, CDR1 is SNHLY, CDR2 FYNNEI. The CDR3 sequence: CASSEAWEGPYEQYL. The CDR3 region has the DNA TGTGCCAGCAGTGAAGCCTGGGAGGGCCCCTACGAGCAGTACCTC.

The chain recombines TRBV15 with TRBJ2-5; no reliable D call. V shed 8 bases and J shed 1 base, with 14 bases lying between them. Germline loops: CDR1 LNHNV, CDR2 YYDKDF (reference sequence). CDR3 length equals 14 residues. CDR3 loop: CATHKASTQETQYF. DNA for the CDR3: TGTGCCACCCACAAAGCGAGCACCCAAGAGACCCAGTACTTC.

The J gene is TRBJ1-5, the V gene TRBV6-1; D not certain. The CDR3 extends over 14 amino acids. V lost 6 bases, J lost 5 bases, and 14 bases lay in between. The germline V gene has CDR1 MNHNS and CDR2 SASEGT. CDR3 amino acids: CASSPRPGDQPQHF. The CDR3 DNA reads as TGTGCCAGCAGCCCCCGTCCCGGGGATCAGCCCCAGCATTTT.

The chain carries TRBV29-1 and TRBJ2-1, with TRBD2 identical over 9 bases. The CDR3 is 12 amino acids. The germline gives CDR1 SQVTM, CDR2 ANQGSEA. V lost 6 bases, J lost 7 bases, and 4 bases stayed unmatched. The DNA of the CDR3 is TGCAGCGTGGGCGGGAGGGTAAATGAGCAGTTCTTC. It is translated as CSVGGRVNEQFF.

The gene calls are TRBV4-2 and TRBJ2-3; 11 bases line up with TRBD2. In germline, CDR1 is LGHNA, CDR2 YNFKEQ. Trimming at V came to 0 bases and at J to 2 bases, leaving 4 bases not matched to a gene. This CDR3 region has 17 residues. CDR3 sequence: CASSQEASGGLTDTQYF. The CDR3 DNA is TGTGCCAGCAGCCAAGAGGCTAGCGGGGGGCTCACAGATACGCAGTATTTT.

This clonotype has a handful of counts. V usage is TRBV29-1 and J usage is TRBJ2-1; 8 bases agree with TRBD2. This CDR3 comprises 16 residues. V lost 7 bases to trimming and J lost 4 bases; unmatched junction nucleotides: 15. Germline V gene data show CDR1 as SQVTM and CDR2 as ANQGSEA. CDR3 coding DNA: TGCAGCGCCCCACGGGGGGGCAGAGTGTTATACAATGAGCAGTTCTTC. Translation: CSAPRGGRVLYNEQFF.

The chain recombines TRBV7-6 with TRBJ2-5; 15 bases align to TRBD2. Germline V gene data show CDR1 as SGHVS and CDR2 as FNYEAQ. Trimming took 8 bases from V and 5 from J; bases not matched to a gene: 3. This CDR3 spans 14 amino acids. This CDR3 is CASGLAGGKETQYF. The CDR3, as DNA: TGTGCCAGCGGACTAGCGGGGGGGAAGGAGACCCAGTACTTC.

V is TRBV6-1 and J is TRBJ2-5; D unclear. The CDR3 spans 14 residues. Trimming removed 0 bases from V and 3 bases from J, with 8 bases in between. Per the germline V gene, CDR1 is MNHNS and CDR2 is SASEGT. Here the CDR3 reads CASSEAWYEETQYF. CDR3 DNA: TGTGCCAGCAGTGAAGCGTGGTATGAAGAGACCCAGTACTTC.

In its sample, this clonotype was seen once. The chain carries TRBV12-3 or TRBV12-4 and TRBJ1-2; no firm D call. Deletions cut 3 bases from V and 8 bases from J, with 13 bases between. The CDR3 has 13 residues. For the CDR3, the DNA is TGTGCCAGCAGTTTTACAATCAGTGACGGCTACACCTTC. It is translated as CASSFTISDGYTF.

The chain is built from TRBV20-1 and TRBJ2-4, with D uncertain. The CDR3 is 16 amino acids. Per the germline V gene, CDR1 is DFQATT and CDR2 is SNEGSKA (reference sequence). Trimming cost V 0 bases and J 0 bases, with 12 bases left between them. The CDR3 is CSARERHSVAKNIQYF. In DNA, the CDR3 is TGCAGTGCTAGAGAGAGACACTCCGTAGCCAAAAACATTCAGTACTTC.

The rearrangement joins TRBV2 to TRBJ1-1, with D unclear. The ends were cut back, 6 bases at V and 10 bases at J, with 15 bases in the middle. Germline values: CDR1 SNHLY, CDR2 FYNNEI. The CDR3 is 12 residues long. CDR3 in DNA: TGTGCCAGCAGCGAGACGATGGTAATAGCTTTCTTT. It translates to CASSETMVIAFF.

This clonotype was counted many times. V gene TRBV2 combines with J gene TRBJ2-3, with D possibly TRBD1 on 5 matching bases. Trimming pared 0 bases from V and 2 bases from J, leaving 6 bases between. Germline V lookup: CDR1 SNHLY, CDR2 FYNNEI. The CDR3 spans 14 residues. CDR3 in DNA: TGTGCCAGCAGTGAAGCGGGGCCCACAGATACGCAGTATTTT. This codes for CASSEAGPTDTQYF.

The genes are TRBV3-1 and TRBJ1-5; maybe TRBD1 (6 bases). This CDR3 region has 15 residues. The germline V gene encodes CDR1 LGHDT and CDR2 YNNKEL (reference sequence). V was cut by 0 bases and J by 7 bases, with 13 bases left in between. This CDR3 is CASSQDSGAQQPQHF. In DNA, the CDR3 is TGTGCCAGCAGCCAAGATTCAGGGGCGCAGCAGCCCCAGCATTTT.

Note on this clonotype: A read error may produce the germline difference seen at one junction end. This chain links TRBV18 with TRBJ1-1, with a tentative D call TRBD1 (6 bases). The length of the CDR3 is 13 residues. Germline V CDR1 and CDR2: KGHSH, LQKENI. Here the CDR3 DNA reads TGTGCCACCTCAACGGACAGAAACACTGAAGCTTTCTTT. Its translation is CATSTDRNTEAFF.

In this sample, this clonotype turned up a few times. CDR3 protein: CASSLAGPPDTQYF. The CDR3 DNA sequence: TGCGCCAGCAGCTTGGCCGGACCACCGGATACGCAGTATTTT. The chain links TRBV5-1 to TRBJ2-3, with D unresolved. From germline, CDR1 is SGHRS and CDR2 YFSETQ. Trimming removed 0 bases at V and 6 bases at J, with 11 bases between. The CDR3 is made up of 14 amino acids.

J is TRBJ2-4 and V is TRBV2; D might be TRBD2 (7 bases). CDR3 size: 15 residues. The ends were cut back, 3 bases at V and 0 bases at J, with 9 bases in the middle. The germline V gene has CDR1 SNHLY and CDR2 FYNNEI. The CDR3 coding sequence is TGTGCCAGCAGTGAGGGGGGGCTAGCCAAAAACATTCAGTACTTC. This sequence encodes CASSEGGLAKNIQYF.

V gene TRBV18 combines with J gene TRBJ2-1, with D possibly TRBD2 on 6 matching bases. V was cut by 4 bases and J by 8 bases, with 6 bases left in between. CDR1 is KGHSH, CDR2 LQKENI, per germline. The CDR3 has 11 residues. The CDR3 is CASSREDEQFF. DNA for the CDR3: TGTGCCAGCTCACGGGAGGATGAGCAGTTCTTC. The complete variable domain, with remaining parts taken from reference TRBV18 and TRBJ2-1, reads NAGVMQNPRHLVRRRGQEARLRCSPMKGHSHVYWYRQLPEEGLKFMVYLQKENIIDESGMPKERFSAEFPKEGPSILRIQQVVRGDSAAYFCASSREDEQFFGPGTRLTVL.

The chain links TRBV29-1 to TRBJ2-3; D not resolved. V was clipped by 2 bases and J by 3 bases, with 9 bases between them. CDR3 length equals 13 residues. The germline gives CDR1 SQVTM, CDR2 ANQGSEA. The CDR3 region is CSVERFGTDTQYF. As DNA, the CDR3 is TGCAGCGTTGAACGGTTTGGTACAGATACGCAGTATTTT.

The DNA for the CDR3 is TGCAGTGCTCTAGATACCGGGGCGCAGTATTTT. It codes for CSALDTGAQYF. V and J are TRBV20-1 and TRBJ2-3; TRBD2 might be the D (5 bases). Germline V CDR1 and CDR2: DFQATT, SNEGSKA (reference sequence). The CDR3 is 11 residues long. The ends were cut back, 5 bases at V and 10 bases at J, with 13 bases in the middle.

There are a few counts of this clonotype. The chain carries TRBV29-1 and TRBJ1-4; possibly TRBD1 for D (5 bases). The CDR3 runs 13 residues. CDR1 is SQVTM, CDR2 ANQGSEA, per germline. The ends were cut back, 7 bases at V and 4 bases at J, with 13 bases in the middle. CDR3 in amino acids: CSGRRGINEKLFF. The CDR3 DNA is TGCAGCGGCCGCCGGGGGATTAATGAAAAACTGTTTTTT.